This entry features one T cell receptor (beta chain) sequence. Assay used: immunoSEQ multiplex PCR; TCRdb lists only in-frame clones, some missing. This sample has 250,000 to 400,000 clones, with 88% found just once. The record originates from a study of blood T cell repertoires in COVID-19. Germline loops: CDR1 MNHEY, CDR2 SVGAGI. J gave up 5 bases and V 8 bases, and 6 bases lay outside the gene matches. This CDR3 has 13 residues. The Seattle site enrolled patients during active infection and followed them longitudinally. The chain couples TRBV6-5 to TRBJ1-5; 7 bases are shared with TRBD1. The sample comprised peripheral blood. The TCR was taken from a woman aged 25 to 39 with COVID-19, enrolled during active disease. The DNA for the CDR3 is TGTGCCAGCGGTCGGGACAGATATCAGCCCCAGCATTTT. This gives the protein CASGRDRYQPQHF.